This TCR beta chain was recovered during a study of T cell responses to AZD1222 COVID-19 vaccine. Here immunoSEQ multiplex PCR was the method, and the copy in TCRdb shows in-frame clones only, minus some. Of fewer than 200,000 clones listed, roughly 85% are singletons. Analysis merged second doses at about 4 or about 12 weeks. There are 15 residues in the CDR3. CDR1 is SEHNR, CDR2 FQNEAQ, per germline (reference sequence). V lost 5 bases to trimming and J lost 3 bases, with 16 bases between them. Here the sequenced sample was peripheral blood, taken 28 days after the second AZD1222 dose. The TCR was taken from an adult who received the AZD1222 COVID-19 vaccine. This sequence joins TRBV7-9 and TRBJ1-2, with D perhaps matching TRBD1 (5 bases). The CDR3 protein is CASSPRGGRDYGYTF. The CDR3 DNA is TGTGCCAGCAGCCCCCGGGGGGGAAGAGACTATGGCTACACCTTC.